Listed here are 28 T cell receptor beta chains from one sample, sequenced in a study of human T cells and chemical hapten exposure. Time point indicated: patch test 1, 2 weeks after DPC sensitization. Treatment: therapeutic diphenylcyclopropenone sensitization with weekly scalp DPC. Via MiXCR, TCRdb re-called the RACE reads, giving one row per CDR3 protein. This table holds a few hundred thousand distinct CDR3 sequences, more than 4.5% found once. The sequences come from whole blood, collected in connection with sensitization to the hapten diphenylcyclopropenone (DPC). Receptors were obtained from a woman aged 50 to 60 with alopecia areata. Some clones in this sample may be carry-over from other donors' samples.

This clonotype was observed many times. The rearrangement joins TRBV30 to TRBJ2-7, with a weak D call TRBD1 (6 bases). Germline V gives CDR1 GTSNPN, CDR2 SVGIG (reference sequence). Trimming removed 3 bases at V and 11 bases at J, with 17 bases between. The CDR3 is made up of 12 amino acids. The DNA for the CDR3 is TGTGCCTGGAGATCGTTAGAGGGACATGAGTACTTC. Encoded protein: CAWRSLEGHEYF.

This clonotype was seen many times. The chain joins TRBV12-3 or TRBV12-4 to TRBJ1-4; D ambiguous. With 1 base removed from V and 7 bases from J, the gap between germline ends came to 13 bases. CDR3 length: 15 amino acids. The DNA for the CDR3 is TGTGCCAGCAGTTTAGAGGCTGGGGTGGGTGAAAAACTGTTTTTT. Protein product: CASSLEAGVGEKLFF.

The CDR3 sequence: CSARDHGSYEQYF. CDR3 sequence (DNA): TGCAGTGCTAGAGACCACGGATCCTACGAGCAGTACTTC. The chain employs TRBV20-1 and TRBJ2-7; no reliable D call. From germline, CDR1 is DFQATT and CDR2 SNEGSKA (reference sequence). V lost 0 bases, J lost 1 base, and 7 bases lay in between. This CDR3 comprises 13 residues.

Turning to this clonotype: One base away lies a much larger clone, so this may be a sequencing read error. The V and J genes are TRBV29-1 and TRBJ1-1, with a weak D call TRBD1 (6 bases). CDR3 length equals 14 residues. Per germline, CDR1 SQVTM and CDR2 ANQGSEA. CDR3 DNA sequence: TGCAGCGTTTACGGGGGACAAATGAACACTGAAGCTCTCTTT. Translated: CSVYGGQMNTEALF.

Comment on this clonotype: At one boundary the junction diverges from the germline segment, which might be a read error. The chain has TRBV2 and TRBJ2-4, with D maybe TRBD2 (7 bases). CDR3 length equals 14 residues. Per the germline V gene, CDR1 is SNHLY and CDR2 is FYNNEI. The CDR3 sequence is CASRTDRGRDIQHF. DNA of the CDR3: TGTGCCAGCAGGACAGACCGGGGGAGGGACATTCAGCACTTC.

This clonotype was picked up many times. The rearrangement joins TRBV11-2 to TRBJ1-1; 8 bases agree with TRBD1. Germline CDR1 and CDR2: SGHAT and FQNNGV. The CDR3 is made up of 14 amino acids. The J segment lost 4 bases and the V segment lost 5 bases, leaving 6 bases of the junction unmatched. CDR3 loop: CASSPGTGSTEAFF. As DNA, the CDR3 is TGTGCCAGCAGCCCTGGGACAGGAAGCACTGAAGCTTTCTTT.

This clonotype was seen many times. J is TRBJ2-1 and V is TRBV24-1; D gene ambiguous. Between the trimmed V and J ends, which lost 0 bases and 4 bases, there was a span of 0 bases. The CDR3 is 12 amino acids. CDR1 and CDR2 (germline): KGHDR, SFDVKD. The CDR3 coding sequence is TGTGCCACCAGTGATTTGTACAATGAGCAGTTCTTC. Protein product: CATSDLYNEQFF.

This clonotype was counted only a few times. The chain combines TRBV6-6 with TRBJ2-7; 7 positions match TRBD1. Germline V gene data show CDR1 as MNHNY and CDR2 as SVGAGI (reference sequence). CDR3 size: 17 residues. J was trimmed by 0 bases and V by 0 bases; bases with no gene match: 8. The CDR3 protein is CASSYSSAGTDSYEQYF. The CDR3 DNA reads TGTGCCAGCAGTTACTCATCCGCCGGGACAGACTCCTACGAGCAGTACTTC.

This clonotype has more than one count but fewer than ten. The chain couples TRBV6-2 or TRBV6-3 to TRBJ1-5; no reliable D call. CDR1 and CDR2 (germline): MNHEY, SVGEGT. This CDR3 is built from 16 residues. The ends were cut back, 5 bases at V and 3 bases at J, with 17 bases in the middle. CDR3 residues: CASSPQTAWNNQPQHF. As DNA, the CDR3 is TGTGCCAGCAGTCCTCAGACCGCCTGGAACAATCAGCCCCAGCATTTT.

This clonotype was seen ten or more times. The V and J genes are TRBV5-1 and TRBJ2-3; TRBD2 matches 8 bases. J lost 6 bases, V lost 3 bases, and 9 bases had no gene match. The CDR3 sequence is 15 residues long. Per germline, CDR1 SGHRS and CDR2 YFSETQ. CDR3 DNA: TGCGCCAGCAGCTCCGGACTAGCTCCAACGGATACGCAGTATTTT. Its translation: CASSSGLAPTDTQYF.

The rearrangement joins TRBV7-2 to TRBJ1-2; D possibly corresponds to TRBD1 (5 bases). This CDR3 is built from 13 residues. Germline CDR1 is SGHTA and CDR2 is FQGNSA. V shed 3 bases and J shed 2 bases, with 7 bases lying between them. The CDR3 nucleotides read TGTGCCAGCAGCTTTAACAGGAACTATGGCTACACCTTC. Protein: CASSFNRNYGYTF.

This clonotype occurred many times. V gene TRBV20-1 combines with J gene TRBJ2-7, with TRBD2 matching over 7 bases. After removal of 4 bases from V and 1 base from J, the junction contained 7 bases not matched to a gene. CDR3 length: 14 residues. The germline V gene has CDR1 DFQATT and CDR2 SNEGSKA (reference sequence). CDR3 sequence reads: CSAKTGGRSYEQYF. CDR3 bases: TGCAGTGCTAAAACGGGAGGCCGTTCCTACGAGCAGTACTTC.

This clonotype was seen many times. V and J are TRBV29-1 and TRBJ2-7, with a possible D match to TRBD2 (6 bases). Deletions cut 7 bases from V and 7 bases from J, with 17 bases between. This CDR3 is 12 amino acids long. Germline V lookup: CDR1 SQVTM, CDR2 ANQGSEA. In DNA, the CDR3 is TGCAGCGCCCTATTCAGGGCGGGAGAGCAGTACTTC. This translates into CSALFRAGEQYF.

This clonotype has ten or more counts. This chain uses TRBV2 with TRBJ1-4; 8 positions match TRBD1. This CDR3 contains 14 residues. The germline CDR1 and CDR2 sequences are SNHLY and FYNNEI. With 9 bases clipped from V and 2 bases from J, the junction kept 5 bases outside the gene matches. Here the CDR3 DNA reads TGTGCCAGTTGGGGACAGGCGACTAATGAAAAACTGTTTTTT. Translating gives CASWGQATNEKLFF.

This clonotype showed up just a few times. CDR3 DNA: TGCAGTGCTAGAGATCTTAGGACTAGCGGGACGGTAGATACGCAGTATTTT. Translated: CSARDLRTSGTVDTQYF. The rearrangement joins TRBV20-1 to TRBJ2-3, with 12 bases aligning to TRBD2. Germline V gene sequence: CDR1 DFQATT, CDR2 SNEGSKA (reference sequence). The J segment lost 5 bases and the V segment lost 0 bases, leaving 9 bases of the junction unmatched. This CDR3 comprises 17 residues.

This chain uses TRBV2 with TRBJ1-2; TRBD1 is a possible D gene (5 bases). The CDR3 length is 13 residues. Looked up from germline, CDR1 is SNHLY and CDR2 is FYNNEI. The germline V and J ends were trimmed by 8 bases and 4 bases, with 14 bases remaining between them. The CDR3 sequence is CASHRPDGYGYTF. The CDR3 DNA reads TGTGCCAGCCACAGGCCTGATGGCTATGGCTACACCTTC.

About this clonotype itself: This may be a read error, as it is one base from a much larger clone. This chain uses TRBV12-3 or TRBV12-4 with TRBJ2-7; TRBD2 agrees at 7 bases. The CDR3 extends over 13 amino acids. The CDR3 nucleotides are TGTGCCAGCAGTTGGCGGGGGAACTACGATCAGTACTTC. Translated: CASSWRGNYDQYF.

In this sample, this clonotype turned up many times. The gene calls are TRBV2 and TRBJ2-7; D gene unclear. The CDR3 has 11 amino acids. V lost 7 bases and J lost 2, with 6 bases in between. The V gene's germline CDR1 is SNHLY and CDR2 FYNNEI. CDR3 in DNA: TGTGCCAGCACTCTCGCCTACGAGCAGTACTTC. This translates into CASTLAYEQYF.

This clonotype was counted many times. This chain joins TRBV7-9 and TRBJ2-1; 8 bases are a match to TRBD2. After removal of 5 bases from V and 0 bases from J, the junction contained 3 bases not matched to a gene. This CDR3 spans 15 amino acids. Germline V gene lookup returns CDR1 SEHNR and CDR2 FQNEAQ (reference sequence). CDR3 loop: CASSKRGSSYNEQFF. DNA for the CDR3: TGTGCCAGCAGCAAGCGGGGGAGCTCCTACAATGAGCAGTTCTTC.

The chain carries TRBV24-1 and TRBJ2-2; TRBD2 matches 7 bases. This CDR3 is 14 amino acids long. Germline V CDR1 and CDR2: KGHDR, SFDVKD. Trimming took 5 bases from V and 5 from J; bases not matched to a gene: 4. The CDR3 DNA reads as TGTGCCACCAGTGCAACTAGCGTAACCGGGGAGCTGTTTTTT. Amino acids: CATSATSVTGELFF.

The chain joins TRBV6-2 or TRBV6-3 to TRBJ1-5, with D possibly being TRBD1 (5 bases). The V gene lost 6 bases and the J gene lost 4 bases, with 19 bases spanning the gap. The CDR3 covers 16 residues. Germline assignment: CDR1 MNHEY and CDR2 SVGEGT. The CDR3 DNA sequence: TGTGCCAGCAGATCTCACCGGGACTGGGGTAATCAGCCCCAGCATTTT. Its translation: CASRSHRDWGNQPQHF.

About this clonotype itself: Since a much larger clone is just one base distant, this may be a read error. The rearrangement links TRBV28 to TRBJ1-5; D is ambiguous. From germline, CDR1 is MDHEN and CDR2 SYDVKM. This CDR3 spans 14 amino acids. In nucleotides, the CDR3 is TGTGCCAGCAGTTTAGAGATGCACAATCAGCCCCAGCTTTTT. Protein: CASSLEMHNQPQLF.

This clonotype has ten or more counts. The chain carries TRBV2 and TRBJ2-3; D uncertain. Germline CDR1 SNHLY, CDR2 FYNNEI. Trimming pared 8 bases from V and 3 bases from J, leaving 9 bases between. The CDR3 length is 12 residues. The DNA of the CDR3 is TGTGCCAGCCAAGTCGGTACAGATACGCAGTATTTT. Its translation is CASQVGTDTQYF.

The rearrangement joins TRBV12-3 or TRBV12-4 to TRBJ1-6; no clear D. The CDR3 covers 12 residues. The V and J ends lost 3 bases and 10 bases respectively, with 7 bases between them. CDR3 nucleotides: TGTGCCAGCAGTTTGGTAGGGTCACCCCTCCACTTT. Amino acid sequence: CASSLVGSPLHF.

In its sample, this clonotype was seen a few times. The V gene is TRBV5-1, the J gene TRBJ1-1; no clear D. The germline CDR1 and CDR2 sequences are SGHRS and YFSETQ. V lost 4 bases and J 3 bases, leaving 13 bases between the germline ends. The CDR3 totals 14 residues. The CDR3 loop is CASSPTTVDTEAFF. The CDR3 bases are TGCGCCAGCAGCCCTACAACGGTGGACACTGAAGCTTTCTTT.

Ten or more counts support this clonotype. This chain joins TRBV9 and TRBJ2-1; D may be TRBD1 or TRBD2 (5 bases each). The CDR3 consists of 14 residues. The germline gives CDR1 SGDLS, CDR2 YYNGEE. The V end lost 2 bases, the J end lost 8 bases, and 14 bases lay between the germline ends. Written as DNA, the CDR3 is TGTGCCAGCAGCGTGGGACCGCCAGGTTATGAGCAGTTCTTC. Protein: CASSVGPPGYEQFF. The whole variable domain, filled in from reference TRBV9 and TRBJ2-1, reads DSGVTQTPKHLITATGQRVTLRCSPRSGDLSVYWYQQSLDQGLQFLIQYYNGEERAKGNILERFSAQQFPDLHSELNLSSLELGDSALYFCASSVGPPGYEQFFGPGTRLTVL.

This clonotype was counted only a few times. V gene TRBV6-5 combines with J gene TRBJ1-4; D call uncertain. V was clipped by 4 bases and J by 0 bases, with 9 bases between them. Germline V gene lookup returns CDR1 MNHEY and CDR2 SVGAGI. The CDR3 has 15 amino acids. CDR3 amino acids: CASSSYLATNEKLFF. The CDR3 region has the DNA TGTGCCAGCAGTTCGTACCTTGCAACTAATGAAAAACTGTTTTTT.

The table lists this clonotype with many counts. The V and J genes are TRBV5-1 and TRBJ2-7, with TRBD2 matching over 8 bases. CDR1 and CDR2 from the germline V gene are SGHRS and YFSETQ. The CDR3 consists of 15 residues. The J segment lost 3 bases and the V segment lost 0 bases, leaving 5 bases of the junction unmatched. CDR3 residues: CASSLEGTSFYEQYF. The CDR3, as DNA: TGCGCCAGCAGCTTGGAAGGGACTAGTTTCTACGAGCAGTACTTC. Filled out from reference TRBV5-1 and TRBJ2-7, the complete variable domain reads KAGVTQTPRYLIKTRGQQVTLSCSPISGHRSVSWYQQTPGQGLQFLFEYFSETQRNKGNFPGRFSGRQFSNSRSEMNVSTLELGDSALYLCASSLEGTSFYEQYFGPGTRLTVT.